This entry lists 29 T cell receptor beta chains sequenced from one sample in a study of control samples from healthy donors and cancer patients. Method: immunoSEQ multiplex PCR; TCRdb's copy keeps in-frame clones and lacks some. The data show 350,000 to 450,000 clones, about 93% seen once. The specimen sequenced was PBMCs. These receptors were taken from a man aged 35 to 55 with head and neck cancer.

The chain carries TRBV29-1 and TRBJ1-1; 12 bases are shared with TRBD1. The CDR3 is made up of 14 amino acids. Germline CDR1 SQVTM, CDR2 ANQGSEA. J was trimmed by 10 bases and V by 7 bases; bases with no gene match: 13. The CDR3 region has the DNA TGCAGCGCCCGCGGGGGGACAGGGGGCTTGGGAGCTTTCTTT. Its translation is CSARGGTGGLGAFF.

The rearrangement joins TRBV4-1 to TRBJ1-5, with D hard to call. CDR3 length equals 13 residues. Germline CDR1 and CDR2: MGHRA and YSYEKL. The V end was cut by 1 base, the J end by 6 bases, with 7 bases between. The DNA of the CDR3 is TGCGCCAGCAGCCAAGCGTCCGGTCAGCCCCAGCATTTT. As protein: CASSQASGQPQHF.

The chain has TRBV28 and TRBJ1-1; perhaps TRBD1 as D (5 bases). The V end lost 4 bases, the J end lost 3 bases, and 18 bases lay between the germline ends. Germline values: CDR1 MDHEN, CDR2 SYDVKM. The CDR3 length is 16 residues. CDR3 in DNA: TGTGCCAGCAGTTCGCCCTCCCCAGGGACCTACACTGAAGCTTTCTTT. Translation gives CASSSPSPGTYTEAFF.

The rearrangement links TRBV6-2 or TRBV6-3 to TRBJ2-2; D gene uncertain. CDR3 length: 14 residues. Trimming stripped 5 bases from V and 1 base from J, with 8 bases between. Germline V gene sequence: CDR1 MNHEY, CDR2 SVGEGT. Here the CDR3 DNA reads TGTGCCAGCAGTCGTATGAGGAACACCGGGGAGCTGTTTTTT. Translation: CASSRMRNTGELFF.

The CDR3 nucleotides are TGTGCCTGGAGTATCGGGGGCTCTGGGGCCAACGTCCTGACTTTC. It translates to CAWSIGGSGANVLTF. The gene calls are TRBV30 and TRBJ2-6, with D perhaps matching TRBD2 (6 bases). The CDR3 runs to 15 residues. V was cut by 2 bases and J by 0 bases, with 8 bases left in between. Germline V gene data show CDR1 as GTSNPN and CDR2 as SVGIG (reference sequence).

The V gene is TRBV27, the J gene TRBJ2-1; 13 bases match TRBD2. The CDR3 covers 17 residues. CDR1 and CDR2 from the germline V gene are MNHEY and SMNVEV (reference sequence). The V segment lost 4 bases and the J segment 5 bases; nucleotides outside the gene matches: 8. The CDR3 region has the DNA TGTGCCAGCAGTTCGTTCCGGACTAGCGGGAGAAACAATGAGCAGTTCTTC. The encoded protein is CASSSFRTSGRNNEQFF.

The chain carries TRBV9 and TRBJ2-7; 9 bases are shared with TRBD2. Germline CDR1 reads SGDLS; CDR2 reads YYNGEE. The trim removed 0 bases at V and 9 bases at J, leaving 7 bases unmatched. The CDR3 contains 14 residues. The CDR3: CASSVGAGGEGQYF. The CDR3 DNA follows: TGTGCCAGCAGCGTAGGTGCGGGGGGGGAAGGGCAGTACTTC. The entire variable domain, with the rest obtained from reference TRBV9 and TRBJ2-7, is as follows: DSGVTQTPKHLITATGQRVTLRCSPRSGDLSVYWYQQSLDQGLQFLIQYYNGEERAKGNILERFSAQQFPDLHSELNLSSLELGDSALYFCASSVGAGGEGQYFGPGTRLTVT.

The rearrangement links TRBV13 to TRBJ1-2, with D uncertain. Trimming shortened V by 4 bases and J by 4 bases, and 13 bases separated the two germline ends. There are 14 residues in the CDR3. Germline V gives CDR1 PRHDT, CDR2 FYEKMQ (reference sequence). The CDR3 DNA reads as TGTGCCAGCAGCTCCCTTCCGGATAGCTATGGCTACACCTTC. Translation gives CASSSLPDSYGYTF.

About this clone: The sample holds other DNA sequences that translate to the same CDR3. V usage is TRBV27 and J usage is TRBJ1-2; a possible D gene is TRBD1 (5 bases). V was clipped by 3 bases and J by 3 bases, with 8 bases between them. Germline CDR1 and CDR2: MNHEY and SMNVEV (reference sequence). CDR3 length equals 13 residues. CDR3 sequence reads: CASSFRGYYGYTF. The DNA of the CDR3 is TGTGCCAGCAGTTTTAGGGGTTACTATGGCTACACCTTC.

The chain carries TRBV2 and TRBJ1-5, with 8 nucleotides matching TRBD1. The V and J ends lost 6 bases and 2 bases, in that order; junction bases with no gene match: 3. CDR1 SNHLY and CDR2 FYNNEI come from the germline V gene. The CDR3 extends over 14 amino acids. DNA of the CDR3: TGTGCCAGCAGGGACAGGGTAGGCAATCAGCCCCAGCATTTT. Its translation is CASRDRVGNQPQHF. Drawing the rest from reference TRBV2 and TRBJ1-5, the complete variable domain is EPEVTQTPSHQVTQMGQEVILRCVPISNHLYFYWYRQILGQKVEFLVSFYNNEISEKSEIFDDQFSVERPDGSNFTLKIRSTKLEDSAMYFCASRDRVGNQPQHFGDGTRLSIL.

V usage is TRBV12-5 and J usage is TRBJ1-2, with D possibly being TRBD1 (6 bases). This CDR3 region has 15 residues. V was trimmed by 1 base and J by 3 bases, leaving 12 bases between them. Germline V lookup: CDR1 LGHNT, CDR2 FRNRAP. CDR3 DNA sequence: TGTGCTAGTGGTTTGGGGGGGCCCCTAGACTATGGCTACACCTTC. Amino acids: CASGLGGPLDYGYTF.

V and J are TRBV5-1 and TRBJ2-3; no reliable D call. V dropped 0 bases and J dropped 6 bases, with 14 bases sitting between them. The CDR3 length is 15 residues. The germline gives CDR1 SGHRS, CDR2 YFSETQ. CDR3 in DNA: TGCGCCAGCAGCTTGGACCCGGGTTTCGCGGATACGCAGTATTTT. Encoded protein: CASSLDPGFADTQYF.

V gene TRBV5-6 combines with J gene TRBJ2-1, with D possibly TRBD2 on 5 matching bases. V lost 1 base to trimming and J lost 4 bases, with 9 bases between them. CDR1 and CDR2 from the germline V gene are SGHDT and YYEEEE. The CDR3 loop spans 14 amino acids. Here the CDR3 DNA reads TGTGCCAGCAGCTTGAATCGGGAATACAATGAGCAGTTCTTC. As protein: CASSLNREYNEQFF.

The chain carries TRBV5-5 and TRBJ2-2; D may be TRBD1 (5 bases). The germline V gene has CDR1 SGHKS and CDR2 YYEKEE (reference sequence). With 4 bases removed from V and 5 bases from J, the gap between germline ends came to 15 bases. The CDR3 is 15 amino acids. CDR3: CASSDRQLRTGELFF. In DNA, the CDR3 is TGTGCCAGCAGCGACCGACAGTTAAGGACCGGGGAGCTGTTTTTT.

This clone was seen a single time. The V and J genes are TRBV29-1 and TRBJ2-7, with D perhaps TRBD2 (5 bases). CDR1 and CDR2 (germline): SQVTM, ANQGSEA. Trimming shortened V by 0 bases and J by 4 bases, and 10 bases separated the two germline ends. This CDR3 spans 13 amino acids. The CDR3 sequence: CSVEEDSAYEQYF. In nucleotides, the CDR3 is TGCAGCGTTGAAGAGGATAGCGCTTACGAGCAGTACTTC.

The chain links TRBV11-2 to TRBJ1-1; D unclear. This CDR3 is 14 amino acids long. Germline assignment: CDR1 SGHAT and CDR2 FQNNGV. Trimming took 5 bases from V and 7 from J, leaving 17 bases between them. CDR3 region: CASSPQWVDNEAFF. The DNA of the CDR3 is TGTGCCAGCAGCCCTCAGTGGGTTGATAATGAAGCTTTCTTT. The full variable domain, completed using reference TRBV11-2 and TRBJ1-1, is EAGVAQSPRYKIIEKRQSVAFWCNPISGHATLYWYQQILGQGPKLLIQFQNNGVVDDSQLPKDRFSAERLKGVDSTLKIQPAKLEDSAVYLCASSPQWVDNEAFFGQGTRLTVV.

The chain couples TRBV9 to TRBJ1-1; D is uncertain. V was cut by 0 bases and J by 3 bases, with 12 bases left in between. Germline assignment: CDR1 SGDLS and CDR2 YYNGEE. The CDR3 spans 15 residues. This chain's CDR3 is CASSVVSFLDTEAFF. CDR3 nucleotides: TGTGCCAGCAGCGTAGTATCCTTCTTGGACACTGAAGCTTTCTTT.

The chain links TRBV6-1 to TRBJ1-5; D is unclear. The V gene lost 2 bases and the J gene lost 0 bases, with 11 bases spanning the gap. The CDR3 has 16 amino acids. Germline values: CDR1 MNHNS, CDR2 SASEGT. CDR3 nucleotides: TGTGCCAGCAGTGAATTGGCAGGTTATAGCAATCAGCCCCAGCATTTT. Its translation is CASSELAGYSNQPQHF.

The genes are TRBV4-3 and TRBJ1-2; 9 positions agree with TRBD1. V lost 0 bases and J lost 0; bases outside the gene matches: 2. The germline V gene has CDR1 LGHNA and CDR2 YSLEER. CDR3 length: 16 amino acids. CDR3 sequence: CASSQDRTGANYGYTF. The CDR3 DNA is TGCGCCAGCAGCCAAGATCGGACAGGGGCTAACTATGGCTACACCTTC.

The chain couples TRBV5-1 to TRBJ1-3; 8 bases line up with TRBD1. Trimming removed 2 bases from V and 2 bases from J; junction bases left unmatched: 6. CDR1 is SGHRS and CDR2 is YFSETQ in the germline V gene. The CDR3 contains 16 residues. CDR3 in DNA: TGCGCCAGCAGCTTCGGCGGACAGGGAACTGGAAACACCATATATTTT. Encoded protein: CASSFGGQGTGNTIYF.

Written as DNA, the CDR3 is TGCGCCAGCAACCTTGGCGGGGGGACTGAAGCTTTCTTT. It codes for CASNLGGGTEAFF. This chain links TRBV5-1 with TRBJ1-1; TRBD1 is a possible D gene (5 bases). The CDR3 is made up of 13 amino acids. CDR1 and CDR2 from the germline V gene are SGHRS and YFSETQ. V shed 6 bases and J shed 5 bases, with 14 bases lying between them. Full variable domain (remainder filled in from reference TRBV5-1 and TRBJ1-1): KAGVTQTPRYLIKTRGQQVTLSCSPISGHRSVSWYQQTPGQGLQFLFEYFSETQRNKGNFPGRFSGRQFSNSRSEMNVSTLELGDSALYLCASNLGGGTEAFFGQGTRLTVV.

The chain uses TRBV28 and TRBJ2-7; TRBD2 agrees at 9 bases. CDR3 length equals 14 residues. The V and J ends lost 8 bases and 3 bases, in that order; junction bases with no gene match: 8. Germline V gene data show CDR1 as MDHEN and CDR2 as SYDVKM. Written as DNA, the CDR3 is TGTGCCAGCCAGGAGGCGGGGGGGAACTACGAGCAGTACTTC. It encodes CASQEAGGNYEQYF.

This clone was found once. The chain carries TRBV28 and TRBJ2-4; D is undetermined. Trimming cost V 5 bases and J 9 bases, with 11 bases left between them. Germline values: CDR1 MDHEN, CDR2 SYDVKM. The CDR3 runs 12 residues. The CDR3 reads CASSVPATIQYF. The CDR3 nucleotides read TGTGCCAGCAGTGTCCCTGCGACCATTCAGTACTTC.

CDR3 region: CASSPGGTGELFF. The CDR3 nucleotides are TGTGCCAGCAGCCCCGGTGGCACCGGGGAGCTGTTTTTT. This sequence joins TRBV13 and TRBJ2-2; D gene unclear. Trimming pared 5 bases from V and 4 bases from J, leaving 8 bases between. Germline lookup yields CDR1 PRHDT and CDR2 FYEKMQ (reference sequence). This CDR3 has 13 residues. The full variable domain, in which reference TRBV13 and TRBJ2-2 provide the parts outside the CDR3, is AAGVIQSPRHLIKEKRETATLKCYPIPRHDTVYWYQQGPGQDPQFLISFYEKMQSDKGSIPDRFSAQQFSDYHSELNMSSLELGDSALYFCASSPGGTGELFFGEGSRLTVL.

The genes are TRBV10-2 and TRBJ2-1; D gene uncertain. The CDR3 is 12 amino acids. Trimming left V 4 bases short and J 7 bases short, with 8 bases between. Germline V gene lookup returns CDR1 WSHSY and CDR2 SAAADI. The CDR3 is CASSVGRNEQFF. In nucleotides, the CDR3 is TGCGCCAGCAGTGTCGGCAGGAATGAGCAGTTCTTC.

This clone was counted a few times. The chain links TRBV10-3 to TRBJ1-1, with 8 bases fitting TRBD1. The CDR3 contains 14 residues. After removal of 2 bases from V and 1 base from J, the junction contained 0 bases not matched to a gene. Germline CDR1 reads ENHRY; CDR2 reads SYGVKD. CDR3: CAISEQGANTEAFF. The DNA of the CDR3 is TGTGCCATCAGTGAGCAGGGGGCGAACACTGAAGCTTTCTTT.

This chain connects TRBV28 to TRBJ1-3; 10 bases match TRBD1. V lost 6 bases to trimming and J lost 8 bases; unmatched junction nucleotides: 10. In germline, CDR1 is MDHEN, CDR2 SYDVKM. This CDR3 has 15 residues. The CDR3 reads CASSRQGAAGDTIYF. The CDR3 DNA is TGTGCCAGCAGCCGACAGGGGGCAGCCGGTGACACCATATATTTT.

This chain joins TRBV25-1 and TRBJ1-4; D is possibly TRBD1 (6 bases). Germline loops: CDR1 MGHDK, CDR2 SYGVNS. This CDR3 spans 13 amino acids. V lost 2 bases, J lost 7 bases, and 8 bases lay in between. The CDR3 coding sequence is TGTGCCAGCAGTGAAACAGGGATTGAAAAACTGTTTTTT. Protein sequence: CASSETGIEKLFF.

The sample holds one count of this clone. The chain couples TRBV5-4 to TRBJ2-2; D is possibly TRBD2 (6 bases). The CDR3 loop spans 14 amino acids. The germline gives CDR1 SGHNT, CDR2 YYREEE (reference sequence). V lost 1 base to trimming and J lost 6 bases, with 10 bases between them. CDR3 protein: CASSLIGGAGELFF. The CDR3 DNA reads TGTGCCAGCAGCTTGATCGGAGGGGCCGGGGAGCTGTTTTTT.